The T cell receptor (beta chain) described here comes from a study of shared clonotypes between healthy human individuals. Study-level results: Of the naive CD4 clonotypes, around 4.8% were shared across several donors. Generation probability values for non-shared clonotypes were lower than those for clonotypes shared by all four donors. What limited the represented genetic and exposure-history diversity was the small number of donors.

This clone came up once. The antigen is not known. The CDR3 totals 17 residues. The germline gives CDR1 SGDLS, CDR2 YYNGEE. The V gene lost 0 bases and the J gene lost 0 bases, with 12 bases spanning the gap. Profiled with immunoSEQ multiplex PCR; TCRdb holds only in-frame clones, not every one. The sample has 1.5 million to 2.5 million clones; approximately 95% are singletons. Naive CD8 cells lacked CD45RO and underwent positive selection for CCR7, leaving out terminally differentiated effector memory CD45RA+ cells. V gene TRBV9 combines with J gene TRBJ1-4; D may be TRBD1 (5 bases). This receptor was obtained from a young man in good health. The sample comprised naive CD8+ T cells sorted from blood. For the CDR3, the DNA is TGTGCCAGCAGCGTAGAACGGGACGTTACAACTAATGAAAAACTGTTTTTT. As protein: CASSVERDVTTNEKLFF.